One and the same sample provided the 15 T cell receptor beta chains below, sequenced in a study of T cells in tuberculosis. As for time point: new active TB diagnosis, blood taken before or within 7 days of starting treatment. Some clones are missing from TCRdb's copy, which holds only in-frame ones; the method was immunoSEQ multiplex PCR. The sample holds fewer than 40,000 clones; 80% to 95% are singletons and the top ten take nearly 2.5%. Specimen: PBMCs, collected at tuberculosis diagnosis. These receptors came from an adult with tuberculosis.

The rearrangement joins TRBV28 to TRBJ2-5; 8 nucleotides line up with TRBD1. Germline V gene lookup returns CDR1 MDHEN and CDR2 SYDVKM. The V segment lost 2 bases and the J segment 5 bases; nucleotides outside the gene matches: 10. The CDR3 runs 16 residues. In DNA, the CDR3 is TGTGCCAGCAGTTTAAGGGCGAGACAGGGGTTCGAGACCCAGTACTTC. This gives the protein CASSLRARQGFETQYF.

This clone was picked up a small number of times. J is TRBJ1-2 and V is TRBV6-6; D is undetermined. CDR1 and CDR2 from the germline V gene are MNHNY and SVGAGI (reference sequence). This CDR3 is 13 amino acids long. Trimming cost V 5 bases and J 5 bases, with 12 bases left between them. The chain's CDR3 is CASSRKGSYGYTF. The CDR3 DNA follows: TGTGCCAGCAGTCGCAAAGGGAGTTATGGCTACACCTTC.

The gene calls are TRBV27 and TRBJ2-3, with TRBD2 matching 9 bases. V shed 3 bases, J shed 5 bases, and the junction held 3 bases outside the gene matches. The CDR3 runs to 14 residues. The germline gives CDR1 MNHEY, CDR2 SMNVEV (reference sequence). The CDR3 loop reads CASSFSSGEDTQYF. The CDR3 DNA is TGTGCCAGCAGTTTTTCTAGCGGGGAAGATACGCAGTATTTT.

V and J are TRBV6-5 and TRBJ1-1; TRBD1 aligns across 8 bases. Germline assignment: CDR1 MNHEY and CDR2 SVGAGI. This CDR3 contains 13 residues. The ends lost 7 bases at V and 4 bases at J; junction bases unmatched: 5. CDR3 residues: CASIRQGSTEAFF. CDR3 nucleotides: TGTGCCAGCATCCGACAGGGGAGCACTGAAGCTTTCTTT.

The chain couples TRBV4-2 to TRBJ2-2; 7 nucleotides agree with TRBD2. V shed 3 bases and J 2 bases; nucleotides not matched to a gene: 3. In germline, CDR1 is LGHNA, CDR2 YNFKEQ. The CDR3 spans 15 residues. The CDR3 here is CASSQSGGNTGELFF. The DNA of the CDR3 is TGTGCCAGCAGCCAGTCGGGGGGAAACACCGGGGAGCTGTTTTTT.

The sample holds a few counts of this clone. The gene calls are TRBV13 and TRBJ1-1; maybe TRBD1 (6 bases). V lost 4 bases and J lost 1, with 10 bases in between. The CDR3 has 14 residues. Germline lookup yields CDR1 PRHDT and CDR2 FYEKMQ (reference sequence). CDR3 sequence (DNA): TGTGCCAGCAGCTGGACAGCGAGGAACACTGAAGCTTTCTTT. Its translation is CASSWTARNTEAFF.

The genes are TRBV5-6 and TRBJ1-1; weak D call: TRBD1 (6 bases). Germline V gene lookup returns CDR1 SGHDT and CDR2 YYEEEE. This CDR3 has 16 residues. V lost 4 bases and J lost 4, with 20 bases in between. The CDR3 loop is CASSQPPGQRATEAFF. The CDR3 DNA reads as TGTGCCAGCAGCCAACCGCCGGGACAACGAGCCACTGAAGCTTTCTTT. The full variable domain, its missing parts supplied by reference TRBV5-6 and TRBJ1-1, is DAGVTQSPTHLIKTRGQQVTLRCSPKSGHDTVSWYQQALGQGPQFIFQYYEEEERQRGNFPDRFSGHQFPNYSSELNVNALLLGDSALYLCASSQPPGQRATEAFFGQGTRLTVV.

This clone is a singleton in its sample. This chain connects TRBV28 to TRBJ2-7; 9 bases align to TRBD1. The length of the CDR3 is 15 residues. CDR1 MDHEN and CDR2 SYDVKM come from the germline V gene. J gave up 3 bases and V 6 bases, and 9 bases lay outside the gene matches. The CDR3: CASRSGTGWGYEQYV. The CDR3 DNA is TGTGCCAGCAGAAGCGGGACAGGGTGGGGCTACGAGCAGTACGTC.

The chain joins TRBV6-6 to TRBJ1-6; 8 bases map to TRBD1. Germline loops: CDR1 MNHNY, CDR2 SVGAGI (reference sequence). The V segment lost 6 bases and the J segment 5 bases; nucleotides outside the gene matches: 6. The CDR3 has 15 residues. CDR3: CASSTRTGNNSPLHF. The CDR3 bases are TGTGCCAGCAGCACTCGGACAGGGAATAATTCACCCCTCCACTTT.

The chain has TRBV15 and TRBJ2-7; D perhaps matches TRBD2 (7 bases). The CDR3 sequence is 15 residues long. In germline, CDR1 is LNHNV, CDR2 YYDKDF (reference sequence). V lost 0 bases and J lost 3, with 12 bases in between. The CDR3 loop reads CATSRDRGGHYEQYV. As DNA, the CDR3 is TGTGCCACCAGCAGAGATCGCGGGGGCCACTACGAGCAGTACGTC.

The rearrangement links TRBV5-1 to TRBJ1-5; 7 bases are a match to TRBD1. With 0 bases clipped from V and 0 bases from J, the junction kept 3 bases outside the gene matches. The CDR3 spans 16 residues. The germline CDR1 and CDR2 sequences are SGHRS and YFSETQ. For the CDR3, the DNA is TGCGCCAGCAGCTTGGGGGCAGGGGGTAGCAATCAGCCCCAGCATTTT. Its protein product is CASSLGAGGSNQPQHF.

The V gene is TRBV19, the J gene TRBJ1-4; 7 bases align to TRBD1. The germline V gene encodes CDR1 LNHDA and CDR2 SQIVND (reference sequence). This CDR3 contains 14 residues. Unmatched junction bases numbered 7, after V lost 4 bases and J lost 8 bases. The CDR3 reads CASSTTGRREKLFF. CDR3 in DNA: TGTGCCAGTAGTACGACAGGGCGGCGAGAAAAACTGTTTTTT.

This chain uses TRBV6-5 with TRBJ2-5; the match to TRBD2 covers 9 bases. The V gene's germline CDR1 is MNHEY and CDR2 SVGAGI. CDR3 length: 15 amino acids. The trim removed 7 bases at V and 4 bases at J, leaving 10 bases unmatched. CDR3 sequence: CASTTPGTSPETQYF. CDR3 nucleotide sequence: TGTGCCAGCACGACTCCCGGGACTAGCCCAGAGACCCAGTACTTC.

The chain links TRBV9 to TRBJ1-1, with TRBD1 as a possible D gene (5 bases). The CDR3 loop spans 13 amino acids. The V end lost 3 bases, the J end lost 5 bases, and 11 bases lay between the germline ends. From germline, CDR1 is SGDLS and CDR2 YYNGEE. CDR3 region: CASSAYGGTEAFF. The CDR3 DNA sequence: TGTGCCAGCAGCGCATACGGGGGAACTGAAGCTTTCTTT.

The chain recombines TRBV7-8 with TRBJ2-1; 16 bases align to TRBD2. The CDR3 covers 15 residues. V shed 3 bases and J 8 bases; nucleotides not matched to a gene: 1. Looked up from germline, CDR1 is SGHVS and CDR2 is FQNEAQ. CDR3: CASSLGLAGGHEQFF. CDR3 coding DNA: TGTGCCAGCAGCTTGGGACTAGCGGGGGGGCATGAGCAGTTCTTC.